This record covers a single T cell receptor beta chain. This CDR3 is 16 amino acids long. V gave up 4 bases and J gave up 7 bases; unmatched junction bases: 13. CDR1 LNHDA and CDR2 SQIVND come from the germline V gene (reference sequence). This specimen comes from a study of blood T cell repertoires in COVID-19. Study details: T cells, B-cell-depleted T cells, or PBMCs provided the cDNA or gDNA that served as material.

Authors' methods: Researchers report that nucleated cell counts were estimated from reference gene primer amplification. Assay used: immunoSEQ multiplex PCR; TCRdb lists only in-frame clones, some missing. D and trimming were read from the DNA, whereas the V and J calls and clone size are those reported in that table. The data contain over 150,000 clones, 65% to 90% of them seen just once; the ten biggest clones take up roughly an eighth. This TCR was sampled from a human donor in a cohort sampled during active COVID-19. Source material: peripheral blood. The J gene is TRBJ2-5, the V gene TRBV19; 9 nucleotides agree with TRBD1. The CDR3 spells CASSTLSGTGWGTQYF. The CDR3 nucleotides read TGTGCCAGTAGTACCCTTTCCGGGACAGGGTGGGGGACCCAGTACTTC.